The 20 T cell receptor beta chains presented below share a single source sample, sequenced in a study of T cells in localized non-small cell lung cancer. TCRdb keeps only in-frame clones here, not all; method: immunoSEQ multiplex PCR. Among 2,000 or so clones listed, about a quarter were seen once. The sample in question was lung tumor tissue, obtained before any cancer treatment. The receptors come from a woman between 35 and 70 years old with stage III squamous cell lung carcinoma.

The V call is TRBV19, the J call TRBJ1-5; D uncertain. Trimming removed 7 bases at V and 3 bases at J, with 16 bases between. Germline CDR1 reads LNHDA; CDR2 reads SQIVND (reference sequence). The CDR3 loop spans 15 amino acids. The CDR3 loop is CASTISGRNNQPQHF. The DNA of the CDR3 is TGTGCCAGTACCATAAGTGGACGGAACAATCAGCCCCAGCATTTT.

This clone was seen a few times. This rearrangement joins TRBV25-1 to TRBJ2-7; D gene ambiguous. The CDR3 extends over 15 amino acids. Trimming pared 5 bases from V and 0 bases from J, leaving 14 bases between. Germline loops: CDR1 MGHDK, CDR2 SYGVNS. CDR3 amino acids: CASSLGRSISYEQYF. In DNA, the CDR3 is TGTGCCAGCAGTCTAGGCAGGAGCATCTCCTACGAGCAGTACTTC.

V and J are TRBV18 and TRBJ2-2, with D possibly TRBD1 on 5 matching bases. Germline V lookup: CDR1 KGHSH, CDR2 LQKENI. V lost 3 bases to trimming and J lost 3 bases, with 8 bases between them. This CDR3 is built from 14 residues. CDR3 amino acids: CASSPRQHTGELFF. CDR3 in DNA: TGTGCCAGCTCACCTAGACAGCACACCGGGGAGCTGTTTTTT.

The gene calls are TRBV5-1 and TRBJ2-7; TRBD2 is a possible D gene (5 bases). The CDR3 totals 15 residues. Germline V lookup: CDR1 SGHRS, CDR2 YFSETQ. V was clipped by 3 bases and J by 5 bases, with 18 bases between them. The CDR3: CASSSEGGGGHEQYF. CDR3 in DNA: TGCGCCAGCAGCTCCGAAGGTGGCGGAGGCCACGAGCAGTACTTC.

This chain connects TRBV14 to TRBJ2-3, with 8 bases matching TRBD2. Germline V gene sequence: CDR1 SGHDN, CDR2 FVKESK. The CDR3 runs 17 residues. V lost 3 bases and J lost 2; bases outside the gene matches: 10. CDR3 loop: CASSHQTGGWITDTQYF. CDR3 nucleotides: TGTGCCAGCAGCCACCAGACGGGGGGGTGGATCACAGATACGCAGTATTTT.

This clone was recorded a few times. CDR3 DNA: TGTGCCTGGACTCACGAACACTACAATGAGCAGTTCTTC. It is translated as CAWTHEHYNEQFF. The J gene is TRBJ2-1, the V gene TRBV30, with no clear D. The germline CDR1 and CDR2 sequences are GTSNPN and SVGIG (reference sequence). This CDR3 is 13 amino acids long. V was clipped by 4 bases and J by 3 bases, with 10 bases between them.

This clone has more than one count but fewer than ten. The chain links TRBV14 to TRBJ2-7; tentative D call: TRBD2 (6 bases). Deletions cut 1 base from V and 9 bases from J, with 13 bases between. Germline-derived CDR1 and CDR2 are SGHDN and FVKESK. The CDR3 spans 13 residues. The CDR3 loop reads CASSQVGGFGQYF. The CDR3, as DNA: TGTGCCAGCAGCCAAGTTGGAGGGTTTGGGCAGTACTTC. The full variable domain, its missing parts supplied by reference TRBV14 and TRBJ2-7, is EAGVTQFPSHSVIEKGQTVTLRCDPISGHDNLYWYRRVMGKEIKFLLHFVKESKQDESGMPNNRFLAERTGGTYSTLKVQPAELEDSGVYFCASSQVGGFGQYFGPGTRLTVT.

The chain has TRBV23-1 and TRBJ1-5; 10 bases line up with TRBD1. TRBV23-1 has ORF status, its function being uncertain. CDR3 length: 17 amino acids. J lost 7 bases, V lost 6 bases, and 15 bases had no gene match. The CDR3 loop is CASSQDYGQGGWQPQHF. The CDR3 DNA sequence: TGCGCCAGCAGCCAAGACTATGGACAGGGGGGATGGCAGCCCCAGCATTTT.

The chain uses TRBV11-3 and TRBJ2-3; perhaps TRBD2 as D (5 bases). CDR1 is SGHNT and CDR2 is YENEEA in the germline V gene. Trimming removed 4 bases from V and 3 bases from J, with 14 bases in between. The CDR3 runs 15 residues. CDR3 residues: CASSSQAGVTDTQYF. DNA for the CDR3: TGTGCCAGCAGCTCCCAGGCCGGGGTAACAGATACGCAGTATTTT.

The genes are TRBV5-1 and TRBJ1-1, with 7 bases fitting TRBD1. The V segment lost 3 bases and the J segment 3 bases; nucleotides outside the gene matches: 5. The CDR3 spans 14 residues. CDR1 and CDR2 (germline): SGHRS, YFSETQ. CDR3 sequence reads: CASSWMGQHTEAFF. CDR3 DNA: TGCGCCAGCAGCTGGATGGGACAGCACACTGAAGCTTTCTTT.

This chain uses TRBV19 with TRBJ1-5, with 10 bases matching TRBD1. CDR1 is LNHDA and CDR2 is SQIVND in the germline V gene (reference sequence). The CDR3 runs 15 residues. V lost 3 bases and J lost 4; bases outside the gene matches: 3. CDR3 sequence reads: CASSIEGQGNQPQHF. The CDR3 nucleotides are TGTGCCAGTAGTATTGAGGGACAGGGGAATCAGCCCCAGCATTTT.

DNA of the CDR3: TGTGCCAGCTCTCCCAGGACGGGAAACTCTGGGGCCAACGTCCTGACTTTC. Translating it yields CASSPRTGNSGANVLTF. This chain links TRBV18 with TRBJ2-6, with D perhaps TRBD2 (5 bases). CDR1 is KGHSH, CDR2 LQKENI, per germline. The V end lost 6 bases, the J end lost 0 bases, and 15 bases lay between the germline ends. The CDR3 has 17 amino acids.

The CDR3 DNA sequence: TGTGCCAGTAGTGGACAGGGGGCGGGTGAAAAACTGTTTTTT. It encodes CASSGQGAGEKLFF. The V gene is TRBV19, the J gene TRBJ1-4; 11 bases are shared with TRBD1. The CDR3 spans 14 residues. Germline CDR1 is LNHDA and CDR2 is SQIVND (reference sequence). J was trimmed by 7 bases and V by 5 bases; bases with no gene match: 3.

This clone was seen a handful of times. The J gene is TRBJ2-1, the V gene TRBV11-3, with unresolved D. Trimming took 5 bases from V and 9 from J, leaving 17 bases between them. The CDR3 covers 14 residues. Germline V gene sequence: CDR1 SGHNT, CDR2 YENEEA. The CDR3 region is CASSVIGPLLEQFF. CDR3 sequence (DNA): TGTGCCAGCAGCGTTATCGGACCCCTACTTGAGCAGTTCTTC.

The chain links TRBV12-5 to TRBJ2-1; 9 nucleotides match TRBD1. Germline V gene sequence: CDR1 LGHNT, CDR2 FRNRAP. This CDR3 spans 14 amino acids. This CDR3 is CASGTGGGYNEQFF. The DNA for the CDR3 is TGTGCCAGCGGTACAGGGGGCGGGTACAATGAGCAGTTCTTC.

The chain carries TRBV28 and TRBJ1-6, with D possibly TRBD1 on 6 matching bases. CDR1 is MDHEN, CDR2 SYDVKM, per germline. V gave up 5 bases and J gave up 7 bases, with 15 bases separating them. The CDR3 totals 15 residues. The CDR3 loop reads CASSPQGNSNSPLHF. The DNA for the CDR3 is TGTGCCAGCAGTCCACAGGGAAATTCGAATTCACCCCTCCACTTT.

This clone was detected only once. The V gene is TRBV9, the J gene TRBJ2-3, with a weak D call TRBD1 (6 bases). V lost 9 bases, J lost 2 bases, and 10 bases lay in between. Per the germline V gene, CDR1 is SGDLS and CDR2 is YYNGEE. This CDR3 has 12 residues. This chain's CDR3 is CATQGVTDTQYF. CDR3 bases: TGTGCCACACAGGGTGTCACAGATACGCAGTATTTT.

This clone was observed a handful of times. This chain uses TRBV11-3 with TRBJ1-4; a weak D match, TRBD1 (6 bases). V was cut by 4 bases and J by 8 bases, with 14 bases left in between. Germline CDR1 reads SGHNT; CDR2 reads YENEEA. CDR3 length: 14 amino acids. The CDR3 is CASSSTGPREKLFF. The CDR3 DNA reads as TGTGCCAGCAGCTCGACAGGCCCGAGGGAAAAACTGTTTTTT.

V and J are TRBV2 and TRBJ2-3; no clear D. The CDR3 spans 12 residues. Germline V gives CDR1 SNHLY, CDR2 FYNNEI. Trimming took 6 bases from V and 4 from J, leaving 8 bases between them. The DNA of the CDR3 is TGTGCCAGCAGATTGGCGCCAGATACGCAGTATTTT. Its translation is CASRLAPDTQYF.

The V gene is TRBV19, the J gene TRBJ2-7; D not resolved. CDR3 length equals 13 residues. The germline V gene encodes CDR1 LNHDA and CDR2 SQIVND (reference sequence). V shed 1 base and J shed 5 bases, with 9 bases lying between them. CDR3 sequence reads: CASSIVGLDEQYF. The CDR3 nucleotides are TGTGCCAGTAGTATAGTGGGTTTGGACGAGCAGTACTTC.